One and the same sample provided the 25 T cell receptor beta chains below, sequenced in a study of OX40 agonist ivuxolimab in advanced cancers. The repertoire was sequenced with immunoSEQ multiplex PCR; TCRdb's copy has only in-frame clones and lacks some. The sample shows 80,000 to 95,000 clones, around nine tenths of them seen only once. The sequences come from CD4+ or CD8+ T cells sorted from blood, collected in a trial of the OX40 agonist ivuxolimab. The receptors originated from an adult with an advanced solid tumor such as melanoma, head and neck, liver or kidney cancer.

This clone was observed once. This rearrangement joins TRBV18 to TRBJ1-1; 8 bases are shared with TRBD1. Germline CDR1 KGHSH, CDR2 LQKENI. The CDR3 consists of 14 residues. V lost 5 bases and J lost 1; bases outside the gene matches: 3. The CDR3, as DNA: TGTGCCAGCTCAAAGACAGGGGCGAACACTGAAGCTTTCTTT. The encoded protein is CASSKTGANTEAFF.

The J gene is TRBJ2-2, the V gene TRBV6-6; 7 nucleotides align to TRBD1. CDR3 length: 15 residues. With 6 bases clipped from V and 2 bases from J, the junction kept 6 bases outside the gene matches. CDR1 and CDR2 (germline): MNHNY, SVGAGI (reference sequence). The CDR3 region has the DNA TGTGCCAGCAGCTGGGGACAGATCAACACCGGGGAGCTGTTTTTT. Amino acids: CASSWGQINTGELFF.

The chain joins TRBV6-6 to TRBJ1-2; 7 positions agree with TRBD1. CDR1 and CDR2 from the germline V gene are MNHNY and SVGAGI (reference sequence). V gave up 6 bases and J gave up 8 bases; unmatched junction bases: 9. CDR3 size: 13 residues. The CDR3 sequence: CASSLTGRGGYTF. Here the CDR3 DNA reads TGTGCCAGCAGCCTGACAGGGCGGGGAGGCTACACCTTC.

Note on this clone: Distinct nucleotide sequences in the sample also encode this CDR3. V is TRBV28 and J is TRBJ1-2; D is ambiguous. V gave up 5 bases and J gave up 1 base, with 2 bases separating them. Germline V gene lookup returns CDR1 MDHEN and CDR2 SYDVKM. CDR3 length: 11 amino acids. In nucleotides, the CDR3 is TGTGCCAGCAGTGGTAACTATGGCTACACCTTC. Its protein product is CASSGNYGYTF.

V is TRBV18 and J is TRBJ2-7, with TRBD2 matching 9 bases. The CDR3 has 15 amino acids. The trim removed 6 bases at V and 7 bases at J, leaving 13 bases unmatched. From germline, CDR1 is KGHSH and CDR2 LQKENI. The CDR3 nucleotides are TGTGCCAGCTCCCTGGCTAGCGGGGCCCCGGGGGAGCAGTACTTC. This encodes CASSLASGAPGEQYF.

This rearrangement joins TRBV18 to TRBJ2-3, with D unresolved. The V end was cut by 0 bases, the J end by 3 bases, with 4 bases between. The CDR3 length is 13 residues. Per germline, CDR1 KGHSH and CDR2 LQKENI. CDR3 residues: CASSPPQTDTQYF. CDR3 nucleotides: TGTGCCAGCTCACCACCGCAAACAGATACGCAGTATTTT.

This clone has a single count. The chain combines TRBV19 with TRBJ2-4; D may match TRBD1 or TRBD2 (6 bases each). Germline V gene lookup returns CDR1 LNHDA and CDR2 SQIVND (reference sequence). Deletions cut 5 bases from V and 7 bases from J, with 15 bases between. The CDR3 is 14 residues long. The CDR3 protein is CASSRLEGGNIQYF. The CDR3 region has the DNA TGTGCCAGTAGTCGACTAGAAGGGGGTAACATTCAGTACTTC.

CDR3 bases: TGTGCCAGCAGCTACCTTAGCGGGGGGACGATGAAGACCCAGTACTTC. Its protein is CASSYLSGGTMKTQYF. V and J are TRBV7-2 and TRBJ2-5; TRBD2 aligns across 10 bases. The CDR3 runs to 16 residues. After removal of 4 bases from V and 6 bases from J, the junction contained 11 bases not matched to a gene. Germline V gene sequence: CDR1 SGHTA, CDR2 FQGNSA. The full variable domain, in which reference TRBV7-2 and TRBJ2-5 provide the parts outside the CDR3, is GAGVSQSPSNKVTEKGKDVELRCDPISGHTALYWYRQSLGQGLEFLIYFQGNSAPDKSGLPSDRFSAERTGGSVSTLTIQRTQQEDSAVYLCASSYLSGGTMKTQYFGPGTRLLVL.

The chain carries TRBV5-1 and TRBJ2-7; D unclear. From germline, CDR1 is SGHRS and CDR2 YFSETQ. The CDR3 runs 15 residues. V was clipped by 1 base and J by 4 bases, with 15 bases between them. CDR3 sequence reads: CASSLSGADLYEQYF. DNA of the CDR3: TGCGCCAGCAGCTTGTCCGGCGCGGATTTATACGAGCAGTACTTC.

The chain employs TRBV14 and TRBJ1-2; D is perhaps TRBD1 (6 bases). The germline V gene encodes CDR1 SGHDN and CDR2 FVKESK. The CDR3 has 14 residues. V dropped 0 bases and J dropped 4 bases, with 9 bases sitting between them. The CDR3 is CASSQDRGVYGYTF. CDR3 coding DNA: TGTGCCAGCAGCCAAGACAGGGGAGTCTATGGCTACACCTTC.

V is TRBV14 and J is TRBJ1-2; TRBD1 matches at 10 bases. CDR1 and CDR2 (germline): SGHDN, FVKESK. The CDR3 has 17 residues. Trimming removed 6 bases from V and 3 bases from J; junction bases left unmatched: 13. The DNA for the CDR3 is TGTGCCAGCAGATCCGGGACAGGGGTTCTAGGTGACTATGGCTACACCTTC. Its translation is CASRSGTGVLGDYGYTF.

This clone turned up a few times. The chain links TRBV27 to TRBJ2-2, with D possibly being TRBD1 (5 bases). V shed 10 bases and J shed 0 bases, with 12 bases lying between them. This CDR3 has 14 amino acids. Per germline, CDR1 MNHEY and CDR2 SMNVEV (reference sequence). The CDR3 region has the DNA TGTGCCACCAAAAGGACACCGAACACCGGGGAGCTGTTTTTT. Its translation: CATKRTPNTGELFF.

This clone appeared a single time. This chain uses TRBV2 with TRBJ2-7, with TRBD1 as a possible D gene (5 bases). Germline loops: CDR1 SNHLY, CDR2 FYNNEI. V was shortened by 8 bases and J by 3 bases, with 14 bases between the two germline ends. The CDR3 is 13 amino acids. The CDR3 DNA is TGTGCCAGCTCGAGGCAGGGTGGCTACGAGCAGTACTTC. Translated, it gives CASSRQGGYEQYF.

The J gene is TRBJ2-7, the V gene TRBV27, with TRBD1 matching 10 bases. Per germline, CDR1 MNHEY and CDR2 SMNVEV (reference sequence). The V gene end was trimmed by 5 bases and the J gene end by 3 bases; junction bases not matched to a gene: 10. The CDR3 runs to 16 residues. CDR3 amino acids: CASSGAPGQGNYEQYF. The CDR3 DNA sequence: TGTGCCAGCAGTGGGGCCCCGGGACAGGGGAACTACGAGCAGTACTTC.

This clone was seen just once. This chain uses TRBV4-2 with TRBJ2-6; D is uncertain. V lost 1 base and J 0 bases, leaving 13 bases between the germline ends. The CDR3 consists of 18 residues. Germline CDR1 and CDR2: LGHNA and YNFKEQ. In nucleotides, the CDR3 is TGTGCCAGCAGCCAAGGACCTAGGACCTTCTCTGGGGCCAACGTCCTGACTTTC. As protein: CASSQGPRTFSGANVLTF.

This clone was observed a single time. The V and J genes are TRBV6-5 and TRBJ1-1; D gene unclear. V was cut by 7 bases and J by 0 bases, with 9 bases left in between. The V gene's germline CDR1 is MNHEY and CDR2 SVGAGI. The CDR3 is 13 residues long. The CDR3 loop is CASTATLNTEAFF. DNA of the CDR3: TGTGCCAGCACCGCGACTCTGAACACTGAAGCTTTCTTT.

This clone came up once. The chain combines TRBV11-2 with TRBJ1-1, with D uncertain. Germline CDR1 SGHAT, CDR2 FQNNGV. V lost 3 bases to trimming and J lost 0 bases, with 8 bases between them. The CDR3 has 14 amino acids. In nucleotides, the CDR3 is TGTGCCAGCAGCTTTTTACTAATGAACACTGAAGCTTTCTTT. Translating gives CASSFLLMNTEAFF.

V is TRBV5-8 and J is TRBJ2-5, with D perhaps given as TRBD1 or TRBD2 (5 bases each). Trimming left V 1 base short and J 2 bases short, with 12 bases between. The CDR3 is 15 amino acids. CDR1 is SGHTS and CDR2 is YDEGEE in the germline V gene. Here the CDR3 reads CASSLFLGEQETQYF. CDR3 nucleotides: TGTGCCAGCAGCTTGTTTCTGGGGGAACAAGAGACCCAGTACTTC.

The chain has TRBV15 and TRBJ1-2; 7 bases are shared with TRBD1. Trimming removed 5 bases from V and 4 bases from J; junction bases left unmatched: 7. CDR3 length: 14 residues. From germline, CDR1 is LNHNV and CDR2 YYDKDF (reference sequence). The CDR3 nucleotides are TGTGCCACCAGCGTCCAGGGGGTTGCCTATGGCTACACCTTC. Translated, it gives CATSVQGVAYGYTF.

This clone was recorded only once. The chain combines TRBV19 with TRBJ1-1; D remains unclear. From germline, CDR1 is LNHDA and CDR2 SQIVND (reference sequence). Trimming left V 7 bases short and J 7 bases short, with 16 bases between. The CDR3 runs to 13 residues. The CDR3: CASITGGRNEAFF. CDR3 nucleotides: TGTGCCAGTATCACGGGTGGGCGAAATGAAGCTTTCTTT.

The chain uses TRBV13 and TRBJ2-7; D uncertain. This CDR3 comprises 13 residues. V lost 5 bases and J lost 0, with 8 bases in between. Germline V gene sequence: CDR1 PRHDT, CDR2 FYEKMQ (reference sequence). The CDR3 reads CASSPPTSYEQYF. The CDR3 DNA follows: TGTGCCAGCAGCCCCCCGACCTCCTACGAGCAGTACTTC.

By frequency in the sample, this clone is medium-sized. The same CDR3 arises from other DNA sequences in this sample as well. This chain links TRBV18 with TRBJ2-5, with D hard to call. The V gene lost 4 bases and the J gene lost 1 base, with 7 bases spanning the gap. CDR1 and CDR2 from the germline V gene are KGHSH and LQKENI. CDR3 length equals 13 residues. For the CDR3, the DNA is TGTGCCAGCTCACTTGGCCTCCAAGAGACCCAGTACTTC. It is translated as CASSLGLQETQYF.

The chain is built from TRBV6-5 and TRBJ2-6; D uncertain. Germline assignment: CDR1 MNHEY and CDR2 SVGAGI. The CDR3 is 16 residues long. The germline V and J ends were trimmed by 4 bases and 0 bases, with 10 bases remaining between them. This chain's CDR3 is CASSLRTVSGANVLTF. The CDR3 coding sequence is TGTGCCAGCAGTTTACGGACGGTCTCTGGGGCCAACGTCCTGACTTTC.

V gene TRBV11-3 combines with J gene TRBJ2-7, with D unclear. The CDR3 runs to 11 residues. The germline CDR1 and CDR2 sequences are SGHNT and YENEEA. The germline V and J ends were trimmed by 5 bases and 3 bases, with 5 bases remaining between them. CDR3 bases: TGTGCCAGCAGCCGTGGCTACGAGCAGTACTTC. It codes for CASSRGYEQYF.

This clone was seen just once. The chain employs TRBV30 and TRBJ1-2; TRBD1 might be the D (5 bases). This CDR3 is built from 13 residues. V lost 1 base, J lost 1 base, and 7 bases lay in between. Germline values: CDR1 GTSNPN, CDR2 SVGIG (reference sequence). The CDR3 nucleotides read TGTGCCTGGAGTGGGGGCATTAACTATGGCTACACCTTC. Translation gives CAWSGGINYGYTF.